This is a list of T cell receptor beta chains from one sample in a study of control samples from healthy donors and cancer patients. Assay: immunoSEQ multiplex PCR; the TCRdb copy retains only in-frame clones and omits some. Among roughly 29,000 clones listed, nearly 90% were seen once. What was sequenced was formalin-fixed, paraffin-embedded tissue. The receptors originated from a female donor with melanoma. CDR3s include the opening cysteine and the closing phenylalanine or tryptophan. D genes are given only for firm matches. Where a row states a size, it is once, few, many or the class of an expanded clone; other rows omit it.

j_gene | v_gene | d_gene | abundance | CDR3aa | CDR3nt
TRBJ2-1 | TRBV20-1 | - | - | CSARSGWEQFF | TGCAGTGCTAGATCGGGATGGGAGCAGTTCTTC
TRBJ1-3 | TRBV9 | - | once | CASSVTYSGNTIYF | TGTGCCAGCAGCGTGACCTACTCTGGAAACACCATATATTTT
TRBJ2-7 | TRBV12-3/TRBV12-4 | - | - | CASSLMRYEQYF | TGTGCCAGCAGTTTAATGAGATACGAGCAGTACTTC
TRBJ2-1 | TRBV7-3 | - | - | CASSFVGSLDGYNEQFF | TGTGCCAGCAGCTTTGTGGGTTCCTTAGACGGGTACAATGAGCAGTTCTTC
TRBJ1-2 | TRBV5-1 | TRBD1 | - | CASSYQTGDGYTF | TGCGCCAGCAGCTACCAAACAGGGGATGGCTACACCTTC
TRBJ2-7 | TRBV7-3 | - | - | CASSPSGGATYEQYF | TGTGCCAGCAGCCCCTCTGGCGGGGCAACCTACGAGCAGTACTTC
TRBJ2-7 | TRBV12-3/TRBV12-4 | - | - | CASSQGYSYEQYF | TGTGCCAGCAGCCAGGGATACTCCTACGAGCAGTACTTC
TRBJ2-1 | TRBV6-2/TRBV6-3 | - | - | CASSYPTPEQFF | TGTGCCAGCAGTTACCCCACCCCTGAGCAGTTCTTC
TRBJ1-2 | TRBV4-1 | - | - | CASSQGVSNYGYTF | TGCGCCAGCAGCCAAGGGGTTTCTAACTATGGCTACACCTTC
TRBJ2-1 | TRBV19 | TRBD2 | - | CASKLGTSRANEQFF | TGTGCCAGTAAGCTCGGGACTAGCAGGGCCAATGAGCAGTTCTTC
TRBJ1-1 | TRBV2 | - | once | CASHAGTEAFF | TGTGCCAGCCACGCGGGCACTGAAGCTTTCTTT
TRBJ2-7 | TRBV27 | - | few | CASSLIARDEQYF | TGTGCCAGCAGTTTAATAGCGAGGGACGAGCAGTACTTC
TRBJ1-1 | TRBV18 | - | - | CASSPLDTNTEAFF | TGTGCCAGCTCACCACTGGATACTAACACTGAAGCTTTCTTT
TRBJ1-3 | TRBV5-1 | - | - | CASSLADVGRTSGNTIYF | TGCGCCAGCAGCTTGGCCGACGTTGGCAGAACCTCTGGAAACACCATATATTTT
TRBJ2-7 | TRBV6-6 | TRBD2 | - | CASASGLAGRPYEQYF | TGTGCCAGCGCGTCCGGACTAGCGGGACGCCCCTACGAGCAGTACTTC
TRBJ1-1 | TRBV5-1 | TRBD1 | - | CASTPPGGTEAFF | TGCGCCAGCACCCCACCAGGGGGCACTGAAGCTTTCTTT
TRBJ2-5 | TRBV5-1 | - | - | CASSLGDGRGRETQYF | TGCGCCAGCAGCTTGGGGGACGGCCGCGGTAGGGAGACCCAGTACTTC
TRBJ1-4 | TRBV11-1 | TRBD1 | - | CASSSKGQSNEKLFF | TGTGCCAGCAGCTCGAAGGGACAGTCGAATGAAAAACTGTTTTTT
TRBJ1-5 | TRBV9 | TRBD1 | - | CASSAADRGGNQPQHF | TGTGCCAGCAGCGCAGCAGACAGGGGGGGAAATCAGCCCCAGCATTTT
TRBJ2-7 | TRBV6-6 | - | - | CASSSPHSSYEQYF | TGTGCCAGCAGTTCCCCCCACAGCTCCTACGAGCAGTACTTC
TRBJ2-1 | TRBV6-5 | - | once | CASSYSRADEQFF | TGTGCCAGCAGTTACTCGAGGGCGGATGAGCAGTTCTTC
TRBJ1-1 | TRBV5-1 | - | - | CASSPGYRLLTGTEAFF | TGCGCCAGCAGCCCGGGATACCGCCTGTTGACAGGCACTGAAGCTTTCTTT
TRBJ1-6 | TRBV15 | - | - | CATSRDRESPLHF | TGTGCCACCAGCAGAGATCGCGAATCACCCCTCCACTTT
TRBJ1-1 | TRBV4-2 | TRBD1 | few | CASRWGVGTANTEAFF | TGTGCCAGCAGGTGGGGGGTGGGGACAGCAAACACTGAAGCTTTCTTT
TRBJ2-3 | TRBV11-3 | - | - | CASSLGGPTDTQYF | TGTGCCAGCAGCTTGGGGGGGCCCACAGATACGCAGTATTTT
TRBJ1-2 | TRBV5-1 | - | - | CASSSDFRGGYTF | TGCGCTAGCAGCTCCGACTTCAGAGGAGGCTACACCTTC
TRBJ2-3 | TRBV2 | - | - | CASSEASSTPSTDTQYF | TGTGCCAGCAGTGAAGCGAGCTCTACACCTAGCACAGATACGCAGTATTTT
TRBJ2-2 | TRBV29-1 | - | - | CSVLSTRSTGELFF | TGCAGCGTTCTCAGTACTAGGAGCACCGGGGAGCTGTTTTTT
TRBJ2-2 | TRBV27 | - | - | CASSLEGPGTGELFF | TGTGCCAGCAGTTTAGAAGGCCCCGGCACCGGGGAGCTGTTTTTT
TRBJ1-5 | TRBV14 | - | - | CASSQTSNQPQHF | TGTGCCAGCAGCCAAACTAGCAATCAGCCCCAGCATTTT
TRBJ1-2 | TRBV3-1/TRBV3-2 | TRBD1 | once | CASSQPTGGFYGYTF | TGTGCCAGCAGCCAACCCACAGGGGGCTTCTATGGCTACACCTTC
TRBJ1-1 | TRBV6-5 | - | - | CASSWTDLNTEAFF | TGTGCCAGCAGTTGGACAGATTTGAACACTGAAGCTTTCTTT
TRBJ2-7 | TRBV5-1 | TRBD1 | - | CASSRSDRINSYEQYF | TGCGCCAGCAGCCGGTCGGACAGGATCAACTCCTACGAGCAGTACTTC
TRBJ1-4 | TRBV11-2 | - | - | CASSSWGSGAQGKLLF | -
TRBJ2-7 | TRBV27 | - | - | CASSLSEGYEQYF | TGTGCCAGCAGTTTATCGGAGGGGTACGAGCAGTACTTC
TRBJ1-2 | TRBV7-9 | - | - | CASSLGGVYGYTF | TGTGCCAGCAGCTTAGGGGGGGTCTATGGCTACACCTTC
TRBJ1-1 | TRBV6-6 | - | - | CASRPFGTEAFF | TGTGCCAGCCGACCTTTCGGGACTGAAGCTTTCTTT
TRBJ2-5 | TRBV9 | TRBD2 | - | CASSRKGWESGRGPAQETQYF | TGTGCCAGCAGCCGTAAAGGTTGGGAAAGCGGGAGGGGTCCCGCCCAAGAGACCCAGTACTTC
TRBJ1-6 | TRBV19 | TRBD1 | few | CASNRGTSPLHF | TGTGCCAGTAACAGGGGCACTTCACCCCTCCACTTT
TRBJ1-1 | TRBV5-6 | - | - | CASSFSGGWDTEAFF | TGTGCCAGCAGCTTCTCGGGGGGCTGGGACACTGAAGCTTTCTTT
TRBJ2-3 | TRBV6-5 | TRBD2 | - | CASRSAGTHTDTQYF | TGTGCCAGCAGATCAGCGGGAACCCACACAGATACGCAGTATTTT
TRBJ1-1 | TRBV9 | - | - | CASSVGPLVNTEAFF | TGTGCCAGCAGCGTAGGTCCACTCGTGAACACTGAAGCTTTCTTT
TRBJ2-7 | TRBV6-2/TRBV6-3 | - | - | CASSTLELEQYF | TGTGCCAGCAGCACTCTCGAGTTGGAGCAGTACTTC
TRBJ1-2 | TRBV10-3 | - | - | CAISPGLGNYGYTF | TGTGCCATCAGCCCAGGACTGGGTAACTATGGCTACACCTTC
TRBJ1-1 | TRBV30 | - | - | CAWSVGLGSKAFF | TGTGCCTGGAGTGTTGGTCTGGGGTCTAAAGCTTTCTTT
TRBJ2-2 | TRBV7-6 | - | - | CASSFGHINTGELFF | TGTGCCAGCAGCTTTGGACACATAAACACCGGGGAGCTGTTTTTT
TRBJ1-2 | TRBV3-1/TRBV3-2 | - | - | CASSLTGSGGYTF | TGTGCCAGCAGCCTAACAGGGTCGGGGGGCTACACCTTC
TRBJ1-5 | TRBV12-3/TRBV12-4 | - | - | CASSLGSQPQHF | TGTGCCAGCAGTTTAGGGTCACAGCCCCAGCATTTT
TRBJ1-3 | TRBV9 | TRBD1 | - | CASSVRDSSGNTIYF | TGTGCCAGCAGCGTCCGGGACAGCTCTGGAAACACCATATATTTT
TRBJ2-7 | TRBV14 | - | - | CASSHALVGEQYF | TGTGCCAGCAGCCACGCCCTAGTGGGCGAGCAGTACTTC
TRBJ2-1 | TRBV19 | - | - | CASSWLYNEQFF | TGTGCCAGTAGTTGGCTATACAATGAGCAGTTCTTC
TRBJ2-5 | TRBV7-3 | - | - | CASSFQVGFQETQYF | TGTGCCAGCAGCTTCCAGGTGGGGTTCCAAGAGACCCAGTACTTC
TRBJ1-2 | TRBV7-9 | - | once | CASSLSGPKSGYTF | TGTGCCAGCAGCTTATCCGGACCCAAGAGCGGCTACACCTTC
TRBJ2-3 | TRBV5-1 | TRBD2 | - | CASSLGLVKDYTQYF | TGCGCCAGCAGCTTAGGACTAGTAAAAGACTATACGCAGTATTTT
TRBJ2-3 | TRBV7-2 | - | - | CASSLASSTDTQYF | TGTGCCAGCAGCTTAGCGTCTAGCACAGATACGCAGTATTTT